The clone carrying this TCR beta chain has a handful of counts. Time point here: patch test 1, 2 weeks after DPC sensitization. Noted treatment: therapeutic diphenylcyclopropenone sensitization with weekly scalp DPC. This specimen comes from a study of human T cells and chemical hapten exposure. Study at large: Each week of the roughly 23-week study, patients had diphenylcyclopropenone applied to the scalp. Variation in per-sample TCR yields came mainly from small pooled library volume differences.

The V segment lost 5 bases and the J segment 3 bases; nucleotides outside the gene matches: 9. The CDR3 is made up of 17 amino acids. Germline V gene lookup returns CDR1 SGHTA and CDR2 FQGNSA. MiXCR, run by TCRdb on the RACE reads, gives a single entry per CDR3 protein. The sample lists tens of thousands of distinct CDR3 sequences; about 11% were seen once. The rearrangement uses TRBV7-2 and TRBJ2-3; the match to TRBD2 covers 12 bases. The sequence was obtained from a man aged 35 to 55 with alopecia areata. Some clones in this sample may be carry-over from other donors' samples. Source: whole blood, taken in connection with sensitization to the hapten diphenylcyclopropenone (DPC). As DNA, the CDR3 is TGTGCCAGCAGCCCCCTAGCGGGAGGGGTGGTTACAGATACGCAGTATTTT. It yields the protein CASSPLAGGVVTDTQYF.